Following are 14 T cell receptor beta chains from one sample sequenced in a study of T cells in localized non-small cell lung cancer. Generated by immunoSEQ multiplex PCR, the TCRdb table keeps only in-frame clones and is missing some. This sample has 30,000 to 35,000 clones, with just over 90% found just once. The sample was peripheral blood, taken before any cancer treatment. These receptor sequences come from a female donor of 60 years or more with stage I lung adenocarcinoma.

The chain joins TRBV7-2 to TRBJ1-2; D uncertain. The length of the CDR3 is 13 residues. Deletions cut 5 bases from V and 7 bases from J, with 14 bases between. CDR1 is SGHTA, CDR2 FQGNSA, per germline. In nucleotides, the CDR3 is TGTGCCAGCAGCCCACCGCGTGTGGGTGGCTACACCTTC. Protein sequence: CASSPPRVGGYTF.

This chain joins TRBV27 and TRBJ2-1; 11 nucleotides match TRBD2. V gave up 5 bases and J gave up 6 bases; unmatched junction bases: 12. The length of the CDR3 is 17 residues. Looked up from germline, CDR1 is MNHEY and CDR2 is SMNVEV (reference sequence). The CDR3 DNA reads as TGTGCCAGCAGTCCGCCCCGTGGGACTAGCGGACCCAATGAGCAGTTCTTC. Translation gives CASSPPRGTSGPNEQFF.

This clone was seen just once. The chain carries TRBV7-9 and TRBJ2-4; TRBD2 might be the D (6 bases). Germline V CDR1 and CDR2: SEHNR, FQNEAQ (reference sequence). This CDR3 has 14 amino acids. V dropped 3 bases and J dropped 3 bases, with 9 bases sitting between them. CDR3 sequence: CASSFGGSKNIQYF. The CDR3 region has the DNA TGTGCCAGCAGCTTTGGGGGGAGCAAAAACATTCAGTACTTC.

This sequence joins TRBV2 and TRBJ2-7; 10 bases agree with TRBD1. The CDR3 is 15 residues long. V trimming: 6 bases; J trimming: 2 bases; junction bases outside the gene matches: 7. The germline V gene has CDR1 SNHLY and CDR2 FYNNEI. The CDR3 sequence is CASSRQGANTYEQYF. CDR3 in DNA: TGTGCCAGCAGCAGACAGGGGGCTAACACCTACGAGCAGTACTTC.

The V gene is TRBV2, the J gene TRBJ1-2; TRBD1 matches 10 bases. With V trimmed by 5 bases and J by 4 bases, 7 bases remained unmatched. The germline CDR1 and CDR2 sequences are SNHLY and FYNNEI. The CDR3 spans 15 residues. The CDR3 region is CASSPQTGGGYGYTF. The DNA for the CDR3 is TGTGCCAGCAGTCCCCAGACAGGGGGCGGCTATGGCTACACCTTC.

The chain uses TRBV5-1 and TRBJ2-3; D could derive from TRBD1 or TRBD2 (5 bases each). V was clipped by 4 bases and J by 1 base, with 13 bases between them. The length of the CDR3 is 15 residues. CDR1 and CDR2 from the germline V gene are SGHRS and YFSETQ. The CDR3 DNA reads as TGCGCCAGCAGCGCGAACGGGGACCGCACAGATACGCAGTATTTT. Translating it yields CASSANGDRTDTQYF.

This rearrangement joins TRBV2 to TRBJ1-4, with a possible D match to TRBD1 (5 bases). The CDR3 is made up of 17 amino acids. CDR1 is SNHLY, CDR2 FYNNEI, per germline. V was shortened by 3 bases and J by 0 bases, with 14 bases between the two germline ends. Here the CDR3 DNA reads TGTGCCAGCAGTGATCTGGGACCCCCTGCAACTAATGAAAAACTGTTTTTT. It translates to CASSDLGPPATNEKLFF.

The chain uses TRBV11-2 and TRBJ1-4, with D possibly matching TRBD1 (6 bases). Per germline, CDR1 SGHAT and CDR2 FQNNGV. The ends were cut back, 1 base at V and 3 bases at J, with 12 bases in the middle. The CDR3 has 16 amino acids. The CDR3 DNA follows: TGTGCCAGCAGCTTAGGGTCACAGGGTCCTAATGAAAAACTGTTTTTT. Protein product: CASSLGSQGPNEKLFF.

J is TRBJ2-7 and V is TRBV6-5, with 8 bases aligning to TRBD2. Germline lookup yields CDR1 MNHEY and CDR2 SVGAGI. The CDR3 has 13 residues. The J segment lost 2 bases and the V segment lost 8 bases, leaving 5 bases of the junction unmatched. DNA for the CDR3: TGTGCCAGCCGGGGGGGAAGCACCTACGAGCAGTACGTC. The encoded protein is CASRGGSTYEQYV.

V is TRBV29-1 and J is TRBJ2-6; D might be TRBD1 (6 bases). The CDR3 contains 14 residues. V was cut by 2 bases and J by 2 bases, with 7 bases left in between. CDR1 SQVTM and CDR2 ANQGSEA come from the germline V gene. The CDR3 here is CSVETGTGANVLTF. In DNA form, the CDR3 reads TGCAGCGTTGAAACAGGGACTGGGGCCAACGTCCTGACTTTC.

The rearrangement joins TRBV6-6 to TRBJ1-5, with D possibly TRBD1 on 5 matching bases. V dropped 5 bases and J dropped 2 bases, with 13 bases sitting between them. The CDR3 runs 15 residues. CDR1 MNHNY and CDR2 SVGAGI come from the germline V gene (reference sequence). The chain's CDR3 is CASSMGRGGNQPQHF. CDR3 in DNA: TGTGCCAGCAGTATGGGGCGGGGTGGCAATCAGCCCCAGCATTTT.

This CDR3 reads CASTTGRETQYF. The CDR3 DNA sequence: TGTGCCAGCACGACTGGGCGGGAGACCCAGTACTTC. This chain connects TRBV28 to TRBJ2-5; no firm D call. This CDR3 spans 12 amino acids. V lost 7 bases and J 5 bases, leaving 11 bases between the germline ends. Germline CDR1 is MDHEN and CDR2 is SYDVKM.

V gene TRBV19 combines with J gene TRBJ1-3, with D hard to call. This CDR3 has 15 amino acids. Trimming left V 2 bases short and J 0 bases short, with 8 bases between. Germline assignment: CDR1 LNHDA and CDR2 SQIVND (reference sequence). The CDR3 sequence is CASSINTRSGNTIYF. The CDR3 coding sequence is TGTGCCAGTAGTATAAACACGCGCTCTGGAAACACCATATATTTT.

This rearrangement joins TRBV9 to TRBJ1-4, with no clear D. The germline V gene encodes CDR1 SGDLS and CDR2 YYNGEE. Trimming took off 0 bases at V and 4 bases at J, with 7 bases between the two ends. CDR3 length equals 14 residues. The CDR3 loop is CASSVASNNEKLFF. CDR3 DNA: TGTGCCAGCAGCGTAGCCAGCAATAATGAAAAACTGTTTTTT.